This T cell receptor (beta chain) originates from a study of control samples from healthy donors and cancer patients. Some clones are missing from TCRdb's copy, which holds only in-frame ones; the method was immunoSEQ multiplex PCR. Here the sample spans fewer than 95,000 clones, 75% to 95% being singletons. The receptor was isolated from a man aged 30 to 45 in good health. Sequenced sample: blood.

The CDR3 here is CASSLGGAGAGSYEQYF. The CDR3 nucleotides are TGCGCCAGCAGCTTGGGGGGGGCGGGGGCTGGCTCCTACGAGCAGTACTTC. The gene calls are TRBV5-1 and TRBJ2-7; D possibly corresponds to TRBD2 (7 bases). The V and J ends lost 0 bases and 0 bases respectively, with 16 bases between them. The germline CDR1 and CDR2 sequences are SGHRS and YFSETQ. The CDR3 contains 17 residues.